The 14 T cell receptor beta chains listed next were all sequenced from one sample in a study of CD8+CD57+ T cells in acquired aplastic anemia. It was genomic DNA that served as the template for profiling TCR beta VDJ and CDR3. TCRdb recomputed calls from the reads with MiXCR, one row per CDR3 protein. This repertoire shows fewer than 150,000 distinct CDR3 sequences, around 50% found once; its top ten account for 2% to 3%. Sequenced input: sorted CD4+, CD8+, or CD8+CD57+ T cells (not recorded which) from PBMCs. These receptors were taken from a human donor in good health, serving as a control.

This chain joins TRBV7-2 and TRBJ2-3; no clear D gene. This CDR3 region has 13 residues. The germline CDR1 and CDR2 sequences are SGHTA and FQGNSA. Trimming stripped 0 bases from V and 1 base from J, with 2 bases between. CDR3 amino acids: CASSLARTDTQYF. CDR3 sequence (DNA): TGTGCCAGCAGCTTAGCTCGCACAGATACGCAGTATTTT.

The V gene is TRBV2, the J gene TRBJ1-1; D is ambiguous. Germline loops: CDR1 SNHLY, CDR2 FYNNEI. The V and J ends lost 5 bases and 0 bases respectively, with 10 bases between them. This CDR3 contains 14 residues. The CDR3 sequence is CASSLIVMNTEAFF. The CDR3 DNA sequence: TGTGCCAGCAGTTTAATCGTGATGAACACTGAAGCTTTCTTT.

In the case of this clonotype: A read error is likely, as this CDR3 ends without the conserved phenylalanine or tryptophan. CDR3 region: CATSRKAGTQETQYL. In nucleotides, the CDR3 is TGTGCCACCAGCCGAAAAGCCGGGACCCAAGAGACCCAGTACCTC. V is TRBV15 and J is TRBJ2-5; TRBD1 or TRBD2 may be the D gene (5 bases each). Germline loops: CDR1 LNHNV, CDR2 YYDKDF (reference sequence). The CDR3 length is 15 residues. The germline V and J ends were trimmed by 5 bases and 1 base, with 14 bases remaining between them.

This clonotype has a count of ten or more. CDR3 in amino acids: CASSLSTSQETQYF. The CDR3 DNA reads TGTGCCAGCAGCTTAAGCACTAGCCAAGAGACCCAGTACTTC. The chain carries TRBV7-2 and TRBJ2-5; possible D gene TRBD2, 5 bases. V was clipped by 2 bases and J by 1 base, with 8 bases between them. CDR1 and CDR2 (germline): SGHTA, FQGNSA. The CDR3 loop spans 14 amino acids.

This clonotype was picked up one time. The chain carries TRBV10-3 and TRBJ1-2, with 9 bases identical to TRBD1. Germline CDR1 ENHRY, CDR2 SYGVKD. Germline trimming cut 6 bases from V and 7 bases from J; bases unmatched to any gene: 6. The length of the CDR3 is 13 residues. CDR3 DNA: TGTGCCATCAGGCTACAGGGGGCAGGTGGCTACACCTTC. Translated: CAIRLQGAGGYTF.

The chain couples TRBV9 to TRBJ2-7, with 10 bases matching TRBD1. The V segment lost 2 bases and the J segment 3 bases; nucleotides outside the gene matches: 8. The CDR3 spans 16 residues. Germline V gives CDR1 SGDLS, CDR2 YYNGEE. CDR3 sequence (DNA): TGTGCCAGCAGCGTTTCCGGGACAGGGGAGGGCTACGAGCAGTACTTC. Encoded protein: CASSVSGTGEGYEQYF.

This clonotype was recorded at least ten times. The rearrangement links TRBV20-1 to TRBJ1-4; no clear D. In germline, CDR1 is DFQATT, CDR2 SNEGSKA (reference sequence). The CDR3 sequence is 14 residues long. The V gene lost 5 bases and the J gene lost 4 bases, with 14 bases spanning the gap. In nucleotides, the CDR3 is TGCAGTGCTCGTAGAACCGGAGGTAATGAAAAACTGTTTTTT. It encodes CSARRTGGNEKLFF.

V usage is TRBV7-9 and J usage is TRBJ2-5; possibly TRBD2 for D (5 bases). Germline lookup yields CDR1 SEHNR and CDR2 FQNEAQ (reference sequence). V was shortened by 5 bases and J by 1 base, with 11 bases between the two germline ends. The CDR3 is made up of 14 amino acids. This chain's CDR3 is CASSPPGIQETQYF. As DNA, the CDR3 is TGTGCCAGCAGCCCTCCGGGGATCCAAGAGACCCAGTACTTC.

This chain joins TRBV19 and TRBJ2-1; D is possibly TRBD2 (6 bases). Germline CDR1 is LNHDA and CDR2 is SQIVND (reference sequence). Trimming stripped 5 bases from V and 6 bases from J, with 11 bases between. The CDR3 sequence is 13 residues long. CDR3 amino acids: CASSFPGGNEQFF. The CDR3, as DNA: TGTGCCAGTAGTTTTCCCGGGGGCAATGAGCAGTTCTTC. Drawing the rest from reference TRBV19 and TRBJ2-1, the complete variable domain is DGGITQSPKYLFRKEGQNVTLSCEQNLNHDAMYWYRQDPGQGLRLIYYSQIVNDFQKGDIAEGYSVSREKKESFPLTVTSAQKNPTAFYLCASSFPGGNEQFFGPGTRLTVL.

The CDR3 bases are TGTGCCAGTAGTTACACAGGGGCCTCTAGCACAGATACGCAGTATTTT. Translation gives CASSYTGASSTDTQYF. This chain joins TRBV19 and TRBJ2-3; the match to TRBD1 covers 7 bases. CDR3 length: 16 amino acids. V trimming: 5 bases; J trimming: 0 bases; junction bases outside the gene matches: 8. Germline values: CDR1 LNHDA, CDR2 SQIVND (reference sequence).

This chain links TRBV20-1 with TRBJ2-1; the match to TRBD2 covers 10 bases. Trimming took 5 bases from V and 9 from J; bases not matched to a gene: 13. The germline V gene encodes CDR1 DFQATT and CDR2 SNEGSKA (reference sequence). The CDR3 contains 15 residues. The CDR3, as DNA: TGCAGTGCTCCAGCGGGGGGGCGGGATGCGGGTGAGCAGTTCTTC. Protein product: CSAPAGGRDAGEQFF.

In its sample, this clonotype is medium-sized (0.01 to 0.1%). The chain uses TRBV29-1 and TRBJ1-2; TRBD1 is a possible D gene (5 bases). The CDR3 runs 14 residues. The germline V and J ends were trimmed by 3 bases and 1 base, with 12 bases remaining between them. Germline values: CDR1 SQVTM, CDR2 ANQGSEA. Here the CDR3 DNA reads TGCAGCGTTGACGCGGAACAGGTTAACTATGGCTACACCTTC. This translates into CSVDAEQVNYGYTF.

There are a few counts of this clonotype. CDR3: CATSRGESGRYEQYF. CDR3 DNA sequence: TGTGCCACCAGCAGAGGGGAATCAGGTCGGTACGAGCAGTACTTC. The chain is built from TRBV15 and TRBJ2-7; D call uncertain. Germline V gene data show CDR1 as LNHNV and CDR2 as YYDKDF (reference sequence). This CDR3 comprises 15 residues. V was cut by 1 base and J by 4 bases, with 14 bases left in between.

V is TRBV7-2 and J is TRBJ1-1; D gene uncertain. Trimming shortened V by 3 bases and J by 2 bases, and 10 bases separated the two germline ends. Germline CDR1 and CDR2: SGHTA and FQGNSA. CDR3 length: 14 residues. CDR3 DNA sequence: TGTGCCAGCAGCTTGATGGACGTCAACACTGAAGCTTTCTTT. Translating it yields CASSLMDVNTEAFF. The variable domain in full, completed from reference TRBV7-2 and TRBJ1-1, reads GAGVSQSPSNKVTEKGKDVELRCDPISGHTALYWYRQSLGQGLEFLIYFQGNSAPDKSGLPSDRFSAERTGGSVSTLTIQRTQQEDSAVYLCASSLMDVNTEAFFGQGTRLTVV.